A selection of T cell receptor beta chains follows, all from one sample in a study of CD8 T cells in ankylosing spondylitis. One entry per CDR3 protein, called by TCRdb with MiXCR from the 5' RACE reads. The sample consists of around 230,000 distinct CDR3 sequences, about 9.1% of them appearing once. Sequencing input: blood, either unsorted or a sorted T cell fraction (not recorded which). The receptors here all came from a male donor with ankylosing spondylitis or in good health (not recorded which). CDR3s include the opening cysteine and the closing phenylalanine or tryptophan. D genes are given only for firm matches. Only some rows state a clone size, as once, few, many or a class for expanded clones.

abundance	v_gene	d_gene	j_gene	CDR3aa	CDR3nt
many	TRBV12-3/TRBV12-4	NA	TRBJ1-1	CASSPGPGDTEAFF	TGTGCCAGCAGCCCGGGGCCCGGGGACACTGAAGCTTTCTTT
many	TRBV29-1	NA	TRBJ2-2	CSVMGLTNTGELFF	TGCAGCGTTATGGGACTGACGAACACCGGGGAGCTGTTTTTT
NA	TRBV25-1	TRBD1	TRBJ2-5	CASSEWTGGNQETQYF	TGTGCCAGCAGTGAGTGGACAGGGGGTAACCAAGAGACCCAGTACTTC
NA	TRBV7-2	NA	TRBJ1-5	CASSVIQGINQPQHF	TGTGCCAGCAGCGTAATTCAGGGAATCAATCAGCCCCAGCATTTT
many	TRBV12-3/TRBV12-4	TRBD1	TRBJ1-1	CASSPTGAHTEAFF	TGTGCCAGCAGTCCCACAGGGGCGCACACTGAAGCTTTCTTT
many	TRBV6-5	TRBD1	TRBJ1-6	CASSYSSGTGANSPLHF	TGTGCCAGCAGTTACTCCTCAGGGACAGGGGCCAATTCACCCCTCCACTTT
few	TRBV7-2	NA	TRBJ2-5	CASSLVGLQETQYF	TGTGCCAGCAGCTTAGTGGGCCTACAAGAGACCCAGTACTTC
NA	TRBV5-1	NA	TRBJ1-1	CASRAEGVTEAFF	TGCGCCAGCAGGGCGGAGGGGGTCACAGAAGCTTTCTTT
many	TRBV6-5	NA	TRBJ2-5	CASSYLIRSGSGETQYF	TGTGCCAGCAGTTACCTAATCCGTTCCGGGAGTGGGGAGACCCAGTACTTC
many	TRBV7-7	NA	TRBJ2-3	CASSLAPMDTQYF	TGTGCTAGCAGCTTAGCTCCCATGGATACGCAGTATTTT
few	TRBV11-1	TRBD2	TRBJ2-1	CASSLLGRTSGILENEQFF	TGTGCCAGCAGCCTCCTTGGTAGGACTAGCGGGATTCTTGAAAATGAGCAGTTCTTC
many	TRBV12-3/TRBV12-4	NA	TRBJ2-1	CASSSYPSSYNEQFF	TGTGCCAGCAGTTCTTACCCCAGCTCCTACAATGAGCAGTTCTTC
many	TRBV12-3/TRBV12-4	NA	TRBJ1-1	CASSLAGGGTEAFF	TGTGCCAGCAGTTTAGCGGGGGGTGGCACTGAAGCTTTCTTT
many	TRBV10-3	TRBD1	TRBJ2-5	CAISESIRPTGYQETQYF	TGTGCCATCAGTGAGTCGATTCGCCCGACAGGGTACCAAGAGACCCAGTACTTC
NA	TRBV5-6	TRBD1	TRBJ2-2	CASSAVTGAITGELFF	TGTGCCAGCAGCGCGGTAACAGGGGCGATCACCGGGGAGCTGTTTTTT
NA	TRBV12-3/TRBV12-4	TRBD2	TRBJ2-3	CASTPGGLAGGPTDTQYF	TGTGCCAGCACCCCAGGGGGACTAGCGGGAGGGCCGACAGATACGCAGTATTTT
many	TRBV10-3	NA	TRBJ2-4	CAISEEGAKNIQYF	TGTGCCATCAGTGAGGAGGGGGCCAAAAACATTCAGTACTTC
NA	TRBV18	NA	TRBJ2-1	CASSPSLPWRAYYNEQFF	TGTGCCAGCTCACCTAGCCTCCCCTGGAGGGCCTACTACAATGAGCAGTTCTTC
few	TRBV5-1	NA	TRBJ1-2	CASSYLGRGMDGYTF	TGCGCCAGCAGCTACCTCGGACGGGGTATGGATGGCTACACCTTC
NA	TRBV6-2/TRBV6-3	NA	TRBJ2-6	CASSYLSSGANVLTF	TGTGCCAGCAGTTACCTTAGCTCTGGGGCCAACGTCCTGACTTTC
many	TRBV20-1	NA	TRBJ1-5	CSARGALNYQPQHF	TGCAGTGCTAGAGGGGCCCTAAATTATCAGCCCCAGCATTTT
many	TRBV9	TRBD1	TRBJ2-1	CASSLPAGTGSNEQFF	TGTGCCAGCAGCCTGCCCGCCGGGACAGGGTCCAATGAGCAGTTCTTC
many	TRBV7-2	NA	TRBJ2-7	CASSLDVAVPTYEQYF	TGTGCCAGCAGCTTAGATGTGGCAGTGCCAACCTACGAGCAGTACTTC
many	TRBV4-3	NA	TRBJ1-5	CASSQDIGQPQHF	TGCGCCAGCAGCCAAGATATTGGTCAGCCCCAGCATTTT
NA	TRBV7-8	NA	TRBJ2-5	CASSAGAGKVTQYF	TGTGCCAGCAGCGCAGGGGCCGGGAAAGTGACCCAGTACTTC
many	TRBV12-3/TRBV12-4	TRBD1	TRBJ1-2	CASSSSGTGGFGYTF	TGTGCCAGCAGTTCCTCCGGGACAGGGGGCTTTGGCTACACCTTC
NA	TRBV11-2	TRBD2	TRBJ2-4	CASSHGGVNIQYF	TGTGCCAGCAGCCATGGGGGGGTGAACATTCAGTACTTC
many	TRBV20-1	NA	TRBJ2-5	CSASPLSGQETQYF	TGCAGTGCTAGTCCCCTCTCCGGTCAAGAGACCCAGTACTTC
many	TRBV11-2	TRBD1	TRBJ2-2	CASSTGTGFFTGELFF	TGTGCCAGCAGCACCGGGACAGGGTTCTTCACCGGGGAGCTGTTTTTT
few	TRBV18	NA	TRBJ2-3	CASSPPYRVLGTDTQYF	TGTGCCAGCTCACCACCGTACCGGGTCTTGGGCACAGATACGCAGTATTTT
many	TRBV7-2	NA	TRBJ2-1	CASSSNGEPYNEQFF	TGTGCCAGCAGCTCCAACGGGGAACCCTACAATGAGCAGTTCTTC
many	TRBV7-7	NA	TRBJ2-1	CASSLGRVGGTHNNEQFF	TGTGCTAGCAGCTTGGGCCGTGTTGGCGGGACGCATAACAATGAGCAGTTCTTC
many	TRBV7-2	NA	TRBJ1-4	CASSLVARNNEKLFF	TGTGCCAGCAGCTTAGTAGCGAGAAATAATGAAAAACTGTTTTTT
many	TRBV20-1	TRBD1	TRBJ1-2	CSARSQGDGYTF	TGCAGTGCTAGATCACAGGGGGATGGCTACACCTTC
many	TRBV7-3	NA	TRBJ1-5	CASSPTGGPNQPQHF	TGTGCCAGCAGCCCTACGGGGGGGCCGAATCAGCCCCAGCATTTT
NA	TRBV7-2	TRBD2	TRBJ2-1	CASRFSGRAFEQFF	TGTGCCAGCAGGTTTAGCGGGAGGGCTTTCGAGCAGTTCTTC
many	TRBV30	TRBD1	TRBJ1-1	CAWSVKKGQGGTEAFF	TGTGCCTGGAGTGTAAAGAAGGGACAGGGTGGGACTGAAGCTTTCTTT
few	TRBV12-3/TRBV12-4	NA	TRBJ2-1	CASSPGSEQFF	TGTGCCAGCAGTCCTGGGAGTGAGCAGTTCTTC
many	TRBV7-6	NA	TRBJ2-2	CASSLPGHPTGELFF	TGTGCCAGCAGCTTACCCGGACACCCCACCGGGGAGCTGTTTTTT
many	TRBV12-3/TRBV12-4	NA	TRBJ2-4	CASSGSLSSAKNIQYF	TGTGCCAGCAGTGGAAGCCTGAGTTCGGCCAAAAACATTCAGTACTTC
many	TRBV12-3/TRBV12-4	NA	TRBJ2-5	CASSASSETQYF	TGTGCCAGCAGTGCCAGTTCGGAGACCCAGTACTTC
many	TRBV5-1	TRBD1	TRBJ2-2	CASSLWDRVSGELFF	TGCGCCAGCAGCTTGTGGGACAGGGTGAGCGGGGAGCTGTTTTTT
many	TRBV25-1	NA	TRBJ2-5	CASSESKGLLF	TGTGCCAGCAGTGAATCGAAGGGGTTACTCTTC
NA	TRBV12-3/TRBV12-4	TRBD2	TRBJ2-1	CASSSGLAGGDEQFF	TGTGCCAGCAGTTCCGGACTAGCGGGAGGAGACGAGCAGTTCTTC
few	TRBV2	NA	TRBJ1-2	CASSETADYGYTF	TGTGCCAGCAGTGAGACAGCTGATTATGGCTACACCTTC
NA	TRBV23-1	TRBD2	TRBJ2-3	CASSQSGSSGSEDTQYF	TGCGCCAGCAGTCAATCTGGGTCTAGCGGGTCCGAAGATACGCAGTATTTT
many	TRBV18	NA	TRBJ1-6	CASSPGRDSPLHF	TGTGCCAGCTCACCAGGGAGGGATTCACCCCTCCACTTT
NA	TRBV3-1	NA	TRBJ1-3	CASSRGALAGNTIYF	TGTGCCAGCAGCCGGGGGGCTCTTGCTGGCAACACCATATATTTT
many	TRBV2	NA	TRBJ1-2	CASSEEGGGYGYTF	TGTGCCAGCAGTGAAGAGGGGGGAGGCTATGGCTACACCTTC
NA	TRBV12-3/TRBV12-4	TRBD2	TRBJ2-1	CASSPGLAHNEQFF	TGTGCCAGCAGTCCAGGACTAGCACACAATGAGCAGTTCTTC
many	TRBV20-1	NA	TRBJ2-3	CSATPTGSRDTQYF	TGCAGTGCCACCCCCACAGGGTCACGGGATACGCAGTATTTT
many	TRBV12-3/TRBV12-4	TRBD2	TRBJ2-1	CASSYLAGGRGEQFF	TGTGCCAGCAGTTACCTAGCGGGAGGGCGCGGTGAGCAGTTCTTC